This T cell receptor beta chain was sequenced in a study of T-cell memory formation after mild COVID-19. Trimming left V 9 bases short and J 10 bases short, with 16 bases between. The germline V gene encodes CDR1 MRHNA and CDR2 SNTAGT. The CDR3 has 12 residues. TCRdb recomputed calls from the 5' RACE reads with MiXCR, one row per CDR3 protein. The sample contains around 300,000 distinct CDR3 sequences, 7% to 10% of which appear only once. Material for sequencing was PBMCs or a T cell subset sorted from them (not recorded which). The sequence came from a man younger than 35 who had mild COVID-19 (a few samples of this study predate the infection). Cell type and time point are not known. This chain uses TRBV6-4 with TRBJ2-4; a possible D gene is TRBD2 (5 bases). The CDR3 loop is CARTEDRGIQYF. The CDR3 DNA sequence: TGTGCCAGGACCGAGGACCGAGGGATTCAGTACTTC.